This T cell receptor beta chain was observed in a study of OX40 agonist ivuxolimab in advanced cancers. Study observations and caveats: At 0.1 to 3.0 mg/kg, clonal expansion of CD4+ and CD8+ blood T cells had occurred by week 6. Low normalized T-cell clonal expansion also characterized some of the nonresponders. The work left the antigen specificity of expanded peripheral T cells undetermined. Low clonal expansion, among the lowest seen, marked partial responders at 0.1-3.0 mg/kg.

Sequencing used immunoSEQ multiplex PCR; TCRdb keeps in-frame clones, though not all of them. The sample shows about 45,000 clones, just over 90% of them seen only once. With regard to this clone: Its matching antigen is unknown.

V was cut by 5 bases and J by 10 bases, with 15 bases left in between. The germline V gene has CDR1 MNHEY and CDR2 SMNVEV (reference sequence). CDR3 length: 13 amino acids. V gene TRBV27 combines with J gene TRBJ1-3; no clear D gene. Sample: CD4+ or CD8+ T cells sorted from blood, taken in a trial of the OX40 agonist ivuxolimab. The sequence came from an adult with an advanced solid tumor such as melanoma, head and neck, liver or kidney cancer. CDR3 bases: TGTGCCAGCAGTACCACGGGCCGTGGGACCATATATTTT. This encodes CASSTTGRGTIYF.